These 23 T cell receptor beta chains originate from one sample sequenced in a study of T cells in Graves' hyperthyroidism and ophthalmopathy. Template material for amplifying TCR beta CDR3 regions consisted of RNA transcripts. HTBI primers drove first-round RT-PCR of the TCR CDR3. TCRdb redid the calling of the multiplex PCR reads with MiXCR, one entry per CDR3 protein. The sample has 450,000 to 600,000 distinct CDR3 sequences, just under 20% seen once. What was sequenced was blood. The receptors derive from a man aged 35-49 years with Graves' ophthalmopathy.

Concerning this clonotype: Since a much larger clone is just one base distant, this may be a read error. This rearrangement joins TRBV28 to TRBJ2-7; no firm D call. The CDR3 has 12 amino acids. The ends were cut back, 4 bases at V and 7 bases at J, with 11 bases in the middle. CDR1 is MDHEN, CDR2 SYDVKM, per germline. The CDR3 bases are TGTGCCAGCAGTTCCCAGAGCCCGGAGCAGTACTTC. Its translation is CASSSQSPEQYF.

The V gene is TRBV12-3 or TRBV12-4, the J gene TRBJ1-3; D not certain. The CDR3 loop spans 12 amino acids. V lost 8 bases and J lost 8, with 13 bases in between. This CDR3 reads CASDAEEDTIYF. In DNA, the CDR3 is TGTGCCAGCGACGCAGAGGAGGACACCATATATTTT.

This clonotype appeared many times. The chain employs TRBV7-2 and TRBJ2-7, with D tentatively TRBD1 or TRBD2 (5 bases each). From germline, CDR1 is SGHTA and CDR2 FQGNSA. The CDR3 is made up of 13 amino acids. The V and J ends lost 5 bases and 5 bases respectively, with 13 bases between them. As DNA, the CDR3 is TGTGCCAGCAGCCAACAACGGGGCGACGAGCAGTACTTC. It codes for CASSQQRGDEQYF.

The rearrangement uses TRBV10-3 and TRBJ2-7; D call uncertain. Germline V gives CDR1 ENHRY, CDR2 SYGVKD. V lost 3 bases to trimming and J lost 2 bases, with 8 bases between them. CDR3 length: 13 residues. The CDR3: CAISDSSAYEQYF. The CDR3 DNA is TGTGCCATCAGTGATTCCAGTGCCTACGAGCAGTACTTC.

The chain combines TRBV11-2 with TRBJ1-4; a weak D match, TRBD1 (5 bases). The CDR3 is made up of 19 amino acids. Trimming removed 2 bases from V and 4 bases from J, with 23 bases in between. Germline V gene data show CDR1 as SGHAT and CDR2 as FQNNGV. CDR3 amino acids: CASSLIVGRSDTFNEKLFF. The CDR3 region has the DNA TGTGCCAGCAGCTTAATCGTGGGGAGGTCGGACACATTTAATGAAAAACTGTTTTTT.

The gene calls are TRBV28 and TRBJ1-1; no clear D. The V gene lost 7 bases and the J gene lost 0 bases, with 6 bases spanning the gap. The CDR3 spans 12 residues. CDR1 and CDR2 from the germline V gene are MDHEN and SYDVKM. The CDR3 DNA reads TGTGCCAGCAACCAGATGAACACTGAAGCTTTCTTT. Amino acid sequence: CASNQMNTEAFF.

This sequence joins TRBV27 and TRBJ2-7; TRBD2 is a possible D gene (5 bases). CDR1 is MNHEY and CDR2 is SMNVEV in the germline V gene (reference sequence). The CDR3 loop spans 14 amino acids. The V end was cut by 5 bases, the J end by 2 bases, with 13 bases between. CDR3 DNA: TGTGCCAGCAGTAACGGGGTACGGGCCTACGAGCAGTACTTC. This gives the protein CASSNGVRAYEQYF.

V and J are TRBV11-3 and TRBJ1-3; D gene unclear. This CDR3 has 13 residues. V was trimmed by 3 bases and J by 0 bases, leaving 3 bases between them. Germline V gene data show CDR1 as SGHNT and CDR2 as YENEEA. This CDR3 is CASSFTSGNTIYF. The CDR3 DNA follows: TGTGCCAGCAGCTTCACCTCTGGAAACACCATATATTTT.

The chain carries TRBV7-9 and TRBJ2-1, with TRBD1 matching over 8 bases. CDR1 is SEHNR and CDR2 is FQNEAQ in the germline V gene (reference sequence). The length of the CDR3 is 12 residues. After removal of 5 bases from V and 15 bases from J, the junction contained 9 bases not matched to a gene. The CDR3 sequence is CASSPGRQGMFF. As DNA, the CDR3 is TGTGCCAGCAGCCCAGGCCGACAGGGGATGTTCTTC. The full variable domain, in which reference TRBV7-9 and TRBJ2-1 provide the parts outside the CDR3, is DTGVSQNPRHKITKRGQNVTFRCDPISEHNRLYWYRQTLGQGPEFLTYFQNEAQLEKSRLLSDRFSAERPKGSFSTLEIQRTEQGDSAMYLCASSPGRQGMFFGPGTRLTVL.

This clonotype was seen ten or more times. The CDR3 coding sequence is TGCAGCGTTGAAAGGACAGGGGGCTCCTACGAGCAGTACTTC. Its translation: CSVERTGGSYEQYF. This chain links TRBV29-1 with TRBJ2-7; 10 bases are shared with TRBD1. V dropped 2 bases and J dropped 0; count of bases not matched to a gene: 1. The CDR3 is 14 amino acids. Germline V CDR1 and CDR2: SQVTM, ANQGSEA.

This clonotype was seen only a few times. The chain combines TRBV19 with TRBJ1-1; D uncertain. Trimming took off 1 base at V and 6 bases at J, with 9 bases between the two ends. Germline V gives CDR1 LNHDA, CDR2 SQIVND (reference sequence). The CDR3 extends over 13 amino acids. CDR3 amino acids: CASSIGPNAEAFF. The CDR3 DNA reads TGTGCCAGTAGTATAGGACCTAACGCTGAAGCTTTCTTT.

The V gene is TRBV10-3, the J gene TRBJ2-1; D is undetermined. The CDR3 sequence is 11 residues long. From germline, CDR1 is ENHRY and CDR2 SYGVKD. Trimming stripped 6 bases from V and 6 bases from J, with 6 bases between. CDR3: CAIRSSNEQFF. CDR3 sequence (DNA): TGTGCCATCAGGTCTAGCAATGAGCAGTTCTTC.

The table lists this clonotype with many counts. The chain joins TRBV28 to TRBJ2-1; D is unclear. This CDR3 is built from 16 residues. Between the trimmed V and J ends, which lost 3 bases and 0 bases, there was a span of 12 bases. Germline-derived CDR1 and CDR2 are MDHEN and SYDVKM. The DNA for the CDR3 is TGTGCCAGCAGTTTGGCGGACCTGAGCTCCTACAATGAGCAGTTCTTC. This translates into CASSLADLSSYNEQFF. Combining the CDR3 with reference TRBV28 and TRBJ2-1 gives the whole variable domain DVKVTQSSRYLVKRTGEKVFLECVQDMDHENMFWYRQDPGLGLRLIYFSYDVKMKEKGDIPEGYSVSREKKERFSLILESASTNQTSMYLCASSLADLSSYNEQFFGPGTRLTVL.

This clonotype was picked up many times. The chain employs TRBV3-1 and TRBJ2-2; 9 bases fit TRBD2. Germline V gene lookup returns CDR1 LGHDT and CDR2 YNNKEL (reference sequence). CDR3 length equals 16 residues. V lost 1 base to trimming and J lost 7 bases; unmatched junction nucleotides: 7. In DNA form, the CDR3 reads TGTGCCAGCAGCCAAGCAGCGGGGGGACCGCGCGGGGAGCTGTTTTTT. It is translated as CASSQAAGGPRGELFF.

This clonotype has more than one count but fewer than ten. The V gene is TRBV12-3 or TRBV12-4, the J gene TRBJ1-4; no definite D call. Trimming stripped 1 base from V and 5 bases from J, with 11 bases between. The CDR3 loop spans 15 amino acids. Here the CDR3 reads CASSLVPGSNEKLFF. In DNA form, the CDR3 reads TGTGCCAGCAGTTTAGTACCGGGTTCGAATGAAAAACTGTTTTTT.

The genes are TRBV5-5 and TRBJ1-2; no clear D. The germline CDR1 and CDR2 sequences are SGHKS and YYEKEE (reference sequence). The V gene lost 0 bases and the J gene lost 8 bases, with 8 bases spanning the gap. The CDR3 extends over 12 amino acids. CDR3 sequence: CASSLATSGYTF. The CDR3 DNA is TGTGCCAGCAGCTTGGCTACCTCAGGCTACACCTTC.

This clonotype was seen only a few times. The chain joins TRBV6-1 to TRBJ2-1; D remains ambiguous. V lost 0 bases and J lost 8, with 11 bases in between. This CDR3 region has 14 residues. The germline gives CDR1 MNHNS, CDR2 SASEGT. The CDR3 sequence: CASSEAPGNHEQFF. CDR3 nucleotides: TGTGCCAGCAGTGAAGCGCCTGGGAATCATGAGCAGTTCTTC.

This clonotype appeared many times. The V and J genes are TRBV7-2 and TRBJ2-1; D is uncertain. The CDR3 has 11 residues. In germline, CDR1 is SGHTA, CDR2 FQGNSA. V lost 5 bases, J lost 6 bases, and 5 bases lay in between. CDR3 sequence: CASSQANEQFF. The CDR3 DNA sequence: TGTGCCAGCAGCCAAGCCAATGAGCAGTTCTTC. Together with reference TRBV7-2 and TRBJ2-1, the CDR3 gives the full variable domain: GAGVSQSPSNKVTEKGKDVELRCDPISGHTALYWYRQSLGQGLEFLIYFQGNSAPDKSGLPSDRFSAERTGGSVSTLTIQRTQQEDSAVYLCASSQANEQFFGPGTRLTVL.

This clonotype was seen many times. The chain combines TRBV18 with TRBJ2-5; 7 bases line up with TRBD2. CDR3 length: 14 amino acids. Trimming took 1 base from V and 5 from J; bases not matched to a gene: 4. Germline CDR1 is KGHSH and CDR2 is LQKENI. The CDR3 sequence: CASSPREGLETQYF. In DNA form, the CDR3 reads TGTGCCAGCTCACCACGGGAGGGACTGGAGACCCAGTACTTC.

This clonotype was detected ten times or more. The chain employs TRBV12-3 or TRBV12-4 and TRBJ2-1; 7 bases match TRBD2. The CDR3 loop spans 16 amino acids. V gave up 1 base and J gave up 7 bases; unmatched junction bases: 10. The CDR3 region has the DNA TGTGCCAGCAGTTTAGGCCTCGAGCGGGGAACAAATGAGCAGTTCTTC. Its protein product is CASSLGLERGTNEQFF.

This clonotype was observed at least ten times. The chain uses TRBV28 and TRBJ2-3; D not certain. CDR1 is MDHEN and CDR2 is SYDVKM in the germline V gene. The CDR3 length is 14 residues. Trimming took 4 bases from V and 0 from J, leaving 8 bases between them. The CDR3 DNA follows: TGTGCCAGCAGTTATACAGCTAGCACAGATACGCAGTATTTT. It codes for CASSYTASTDTQYF.

The gene calls are TRBV28 and TRBJ1-6; tentative D call: TRBD1 (6 bases). The CDR3 is 16 amino acids. The V gene's germline CDR1 is MDHEN and CDR2 SYDVKM. Trimming stripped 7 bases from V and 7 bases from J, with 20 bases between. CDR3 bases: TGTGCCAGCATTCTAGGGGGGGGTGAAAGAAATTCACCCCTCCACTTT. This codes for CASILGGGERNSPLHF. The entire variable domain, with the rest obtained from reference TRBV28 and TRBJ1-6, is as follows: DVKVTQSSRYLVKRTGEKVFLECVQDMDHENMFWYRQDPGLGLRLIYFSYDVKMKEKGDIPEGYSVSREKKERFSLILESASTNQTSMYLCASILGGGERNSPLHFGNGTRLTVT.

Remarks on this clonotype: Mismatch with germline at one junction end may stem from a read error. The V call is TRBV6-1, the J call TRBJ1-2, with D possibly being TRBD1 (6 bases). The germline V gene has CDR1 MNHNS and CDR2 SASEGT. This CDR3 has 13 residues. CDR3 sequence: CASGDGGAKGYTF. DNA for the CDR3: TGTGCCAGCGGTGACGGGGGGGCTAAAGGCTACACCTTC.